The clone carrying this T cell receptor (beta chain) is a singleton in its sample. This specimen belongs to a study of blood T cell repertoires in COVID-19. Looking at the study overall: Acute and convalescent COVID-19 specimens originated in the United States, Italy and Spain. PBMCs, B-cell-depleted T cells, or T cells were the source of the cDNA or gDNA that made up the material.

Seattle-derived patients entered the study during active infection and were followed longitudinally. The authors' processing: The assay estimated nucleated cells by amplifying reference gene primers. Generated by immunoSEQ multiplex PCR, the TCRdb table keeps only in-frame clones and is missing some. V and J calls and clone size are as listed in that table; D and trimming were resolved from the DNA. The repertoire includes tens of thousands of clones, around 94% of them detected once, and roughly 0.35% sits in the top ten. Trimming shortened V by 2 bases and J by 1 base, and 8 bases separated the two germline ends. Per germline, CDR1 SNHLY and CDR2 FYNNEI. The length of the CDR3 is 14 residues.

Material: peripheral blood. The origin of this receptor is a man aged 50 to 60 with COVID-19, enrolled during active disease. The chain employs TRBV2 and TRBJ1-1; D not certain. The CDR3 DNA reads TGTGCCAGCAGTGAAATTACGGGGAACACTGAAGCTTTCTTT. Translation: CASSEITGNTEAFF.